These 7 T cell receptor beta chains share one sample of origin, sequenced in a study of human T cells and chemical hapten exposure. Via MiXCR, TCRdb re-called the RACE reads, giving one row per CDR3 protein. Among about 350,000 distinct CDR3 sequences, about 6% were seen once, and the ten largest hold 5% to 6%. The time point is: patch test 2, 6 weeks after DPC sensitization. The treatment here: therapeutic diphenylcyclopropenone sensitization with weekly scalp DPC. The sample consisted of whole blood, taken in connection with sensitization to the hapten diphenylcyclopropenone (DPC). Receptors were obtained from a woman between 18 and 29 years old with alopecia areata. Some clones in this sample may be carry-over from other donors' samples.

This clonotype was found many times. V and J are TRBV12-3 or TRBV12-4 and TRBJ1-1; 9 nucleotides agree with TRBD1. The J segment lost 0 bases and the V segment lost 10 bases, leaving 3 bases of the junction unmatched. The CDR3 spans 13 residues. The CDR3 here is CATGTGMNTEAFF. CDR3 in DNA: TGTGCCACCGGGACAGGGATGAACACTGAAGCTTTCTTT.

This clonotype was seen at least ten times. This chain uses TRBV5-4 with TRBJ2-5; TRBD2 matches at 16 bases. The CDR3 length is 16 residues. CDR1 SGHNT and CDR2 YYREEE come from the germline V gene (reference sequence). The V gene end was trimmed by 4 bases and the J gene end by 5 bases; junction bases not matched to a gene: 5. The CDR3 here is CASSPGLAGGPETQYF. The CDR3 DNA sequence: TGTGCCAGCAGCCCGGGACTAGCGGGGGGGCCGGAGACCCAGTACTTC.

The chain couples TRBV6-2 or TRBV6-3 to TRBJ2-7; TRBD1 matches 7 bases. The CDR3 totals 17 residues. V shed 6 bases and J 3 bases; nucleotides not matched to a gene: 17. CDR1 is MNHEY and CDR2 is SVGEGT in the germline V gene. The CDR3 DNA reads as TGTGCCAGCAGACAATCCGGAAGGACAGGAGAAAACTACGAGCAGTACTTC. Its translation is CASRQSGRTGENYEQYF.

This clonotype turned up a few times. DNA for the CDR3: TGTGCCAGCAGTTTACAAGTTCTCACTGAAGCTTTCTTT. It codes for CASSLQVLTEAFF. This chain joins TRBV12-3 or TRBV12-4 and TRBJ1-1, with D hard to call. The CDR3 covers 13 residues. V lost 2 bases and J 4 bases, leaving 8 bases between the germline ends.

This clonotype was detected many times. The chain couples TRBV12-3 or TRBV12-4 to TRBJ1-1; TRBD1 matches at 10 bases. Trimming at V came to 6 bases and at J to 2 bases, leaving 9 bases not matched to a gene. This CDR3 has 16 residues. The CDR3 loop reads CASRAGTGVFNTEAFF. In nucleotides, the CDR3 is TGTGCCAGCAGAGCCGGGACAGGGGTTTTTAACACTGAAGCTTTCTTT.

The CDR3 nucleotides are TGCGCCAGCAGCCAATTTAGTACAGATACGCAGTATTTT. Translating it yields CASSQFSTDTQYF. The V and J genes are TRBV4-1 and TRBJ2-3; D not certain. The CDR3 is made up of 13 amino acids. Germline CDR1 is MGHRA and CDR2 is YSYEKL. The V end was cut by 2 bases, the J end by 3 bases, with 6 bases between.

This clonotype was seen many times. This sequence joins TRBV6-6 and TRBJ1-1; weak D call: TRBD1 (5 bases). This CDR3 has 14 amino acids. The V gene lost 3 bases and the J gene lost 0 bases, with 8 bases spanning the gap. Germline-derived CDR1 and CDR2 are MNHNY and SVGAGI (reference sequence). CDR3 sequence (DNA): TGTGCCAGCAGTTATGGGGCCCTGAACACTGAAGCTTTCTTT. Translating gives CASSYGALNTEAFF.